This TCR beta chain was obtained from a study of OX40 agonist ivuxolimab in advanced cancers. On the study more broadly: Ivuxolimab, an agonistic anti-OX40 (CD134) antibody, was given to patients. Patients received ivuxolimab, an intravenous treatment, every 2 weeks at 0.01 to 10 mg/kg.

V was trimmed by 3 bases and J by 0 bases, leaving 14 bases between them. Germline CDR1 is LNHDA and CDR2 is SQIVND (reference sequence). CDR3 size: 16 residues. The method was immunoSEQ multiplex PCR; TCRdb's version includes in-frame clones alone and lacks a portion of them. This sample has about 23,000 clones; about four fifths occur once, and the top ten carry 2% to 2.5%. The receptor's source is an adult with an advanced solid tumor such as melanoma, head and neck, liver or kidney cancer. Sequencing used CD4+ or CD8+ T cells sorted from blood, obtained in a trial of the OX40 agonist ivuxolimab. V and J are TRBV19 and TRBJ1-2, with D uncertain. The CDR3 is CASSMPPRRANYGYTF. For the CDR3, the DNA is TGTGCCAGTAGTATGCCCCCCCGAAGAGCTAACTATGGCTACACCTTC.